The clone carrying this TCR beta chain was seen repeatedly, ten times or more. Its antigen is unidentified. Each CDR3 protein is one row after TCRdb ran MiXCR on the 5' RACE reads. The data show around 310,000 distinct CDR3 sequences, approximately 4% seen once. This entry is derived from a study of T cells after yellow fever vaccination. The study's findings and limits: Reappearance after the booster was seen for most primary-vaccination clones, at 96% CD4 and 75% to 90% CD8.

Trimming shortened V by 3 bases and J by 2 bases, and 8 bases separated the two germline ends. The CDR3 is made up of 14 amino acids. The sequence derives from a man aged 18 to 30 who received the YFV17D yellow fever vaccine. The chain combines TRBV12-3 or TRBV12-4 with TRBJ1-3, with a weak D call TRBD1 (6 bases). The specimen was PBMCs, collected 5 days after the yellow fever booster vaccination. The DNA for the CDR3 is TGTGCCAGCAGTTTGGGGGGCACTGGAAACACCATATATTTT. This translates into CASSLGGTGNTIYF.